A selection of T cell receptor beta chains follows, all from one sample in a study of CXCR3-negative and CXCR3-positive naive CD8 T cells. TCRdb re-called the 5' RACE reads; every CDR3 protein appears as one record, without DNA. The sample holds 90,000 to 95,000 distinct CDR3 sequences. Sequenced: naive CXCR3- CD8+ T cells from blood. Source of these receptors: a human donor in good health. Some clones in this sample may be carry-over from other donors' samples. The CDR3 runs from the conserved cysteine through the conserved F or W. Fields, in order: J gene, V gene, CDR3 protein.

j_gene: TRBJ2-4
v_gene: TRBV23-1
CDR3aa: CASSHCLMSMEAKNIQYF

j_gene: TRBJ2-7
v_gene: TRBV7-2
CDR3aa: CASSSGQGHYEQYF

j_gene: TRBJ1-2
v_gene: TRBV29-1
CDR3aa: CSVVGDYGYTF

j_gene: TRBJ1-5
v_gene: TRBV6-5
CDR3aa: CASSYSAGVNQPQHF

j_gene: TRBJ2-2
v_gene: TRBV7-6
CDR3aa: CASSPGQGSSRYTGELFF

j_gene: TRBJ2-7
v_gene: TRBV28
CDR3aa: CASNNYYEQYF

j_gene: TRBJ2-5
v_gene: TRBV5-1
CDR3aa: CASSLIDNSLETQYF

j_gene: TRBJ2-1
v_gene: TRBV12-3/TRBV12-4
CDR3aa: CASSEYTGYYHNEQFF

j_gene: TRBJ2-1
v_gene: TRBV29-1
CDR3aa: CSVEEGVGYGEQFF

j_gene: TRBJ1-5
v_gene: TRBV25-1
CDR3aa: CASSEKLNQPQHF

j_gene: TRBJ2-2
v_gene: TRBV2
CDR3aa: CASSGFPENTGELFF

j_gene: TRBJ2-3
v_gene: TRBV3-1
CDR3aa: CASSQGTSLRTDTQYF

j_gene: TRBJ2-2
v_gene: TRBV15
CDR3aa: CATSGTTGVNTGELFF

j_gene: TRBJ2-7
v_gene: TRBV25-1
CDR3aa: CASSVGTHYEQYF

j_gene: TRBJ2-7
v_gene: TRBV18
CDR3aa: CASSPRQGAINEQYF

j_gene: TRBJ2-1
v_gene: TRBV25-1
CDR3aa: CASSEFENERSPWFF

j_gene: TRBJ2-7
v_gene: TRBV29-1
CDR3aa: CSVEGTVSYEQYF

j_gene: TRBJ2-2
v_gene: TRBV19
CDR3aa: CASSPRPGSMTPNTGELFF

j_gene: TRBJ2-2
v_gene: TRBV28
CDR3aa: CASSSRRLVTGELFF

j_gene: TRBJ1-1
v_gene: TRBV4-3
CDR3aa: CASSQAWTENTEAFF

j_gene: TRBJ2-1
v_gene: TRBV20-1
CDR3aa: CSAEGGGGDEQFF

j_gene: TRBJ2-7
v_gene: TRBV4-2
CDR3aa: CASSQDSILGQGAYEQYF

j_gene: TRBJ1-2
v_gene: TRBV11-2
CDR3aa: CASSLDLGAGDPYGYTF

j_gene: TRBJ2-1
v_gene: TRBV19
CDR3aa: CASSTDRGSYNEQFF

j_gene: TRBJ1-2
v_gene: TRBV9
CDR3aa: CASGITGGGTYGYTF

j_gene: TRBJ2-7
v_gene: TRBV15
CDR3aa: CATSTSDASSYEQYF

j_gene: TRBJ2-1
v_gene: TRBV7-9
CDR3aa: CASSLGTSLDEQFF

j_gene: TRBJ1-2
v_gene: TRBV29-1
CDR3aa: CSVEWTGEYGYTF

j_gene: TRBJ1-6
v_gene: TRBV7-9
CDR3aa: CASRGSSPLHF

j_gene: TRBJ2-7
v_gene: TRBV29-1
CDR3aa: CSVAPAGLKYEQYF

j_gene: TRBJ1-2
v_gene: TRBV29-1
CDR3aa: CSVVVSGYWGYTF

j_gene: TRBJ2-5
v_gene: TRBV3-1
CDR3aa: CASSQVAGAGQETQYF

j_gene: TRBJ2-3
v_gene: TRBV7-2
CDR3aa: CASSVRLDTQYF

j_gene: TRBJ2-1
v_gene: TRBV29-1
CDR3aa: CSVEPGEGYNEQFF

j_gene: TRBJ2-7
v_gene: TRBV19
CDR3aa: CASSPGGVNEQYF

j_gene: TRBJ2-3
v_gene: TRBV20-1
CDR3aa: CRMTSGSPTDTQYF

j_gene: TRBJ1-2
v_gene: TRBV4-1
CDR3aa: CASSKGLLNYGYTF

j_gene: TRBJ2-1
v_gene: TRBV20-1
CDR3aa: CSARDWLVSYNEQFF

j_gene: TRBJ2-3
v_gene: TRBV29-1
CDR3aa: CSVLGDTSPRTSTDTQYF

j_gene: TRBJ1-1
v_gene: TRBV5-1
CDR3aa: CASSTTGPGTEAFF

j_gene: TRBJ2-7
v_gene: TRBV23-1
CDR3aa: CARVGRGFDEQYF

j_gene: TRBJ2-7
v_gene: TRBV6-6
CDR3aa: CASSYSSAGRNEQYF

j_gene: TRBJ1-5
v_gene: TRBV28
CDR3aa: CASHPVPGGPQHF

j_gene: TRBJ2-3
v_gene: TRBV23-1
CDR3aa: CASSQPGPPSGDTQYF

j_gene: TRBJ2-3
v_gene: TRBV29-1
CDR3aa: CSDTAGGCTDTQYF

j_gene: TRBJ1-1
v_gene: TRBV28
CDR3aa: CASSPWDFEAFF

j_gene: TRBJ1-2
v_gene: TRBV5-6
CDR3aa: CASSPEAGVGNYGYTF

j_gene: TRBJ2-7
v_gene: TRBV6-5
CDR3aa: CASSWGQSYEQYF

j_gene: TRBJ2-2
v_gene: TRBV29-1
CDR3aa: CSVPTYTGELFF

j_gene: TRBJ1-5
v_gene: TRBV28
CDR3aa: CASSLTPTGGAFQPQHF

j_gene: TRBJ2-7
v_gene: TRBV29-1
CDR3aa: CSGRDSGEQYF

j_gene: TRBJ2-1
v_gene: TRBV5-1
CDR3aa: CASSWGLAAGNEQFF

j_gene: TRBJ2-1
v_gene: TRBV27
CDR3aa: CASSLSANPHNEQFF

j_gene: TRBJ2-7
v_gene: TRBV30
CDR3aa: CAWSGGISYEQYF

j_gene: TRBJ2-5
v_gene: TRBV15
CDR3aa: CATSRNPDRGQGTQYF